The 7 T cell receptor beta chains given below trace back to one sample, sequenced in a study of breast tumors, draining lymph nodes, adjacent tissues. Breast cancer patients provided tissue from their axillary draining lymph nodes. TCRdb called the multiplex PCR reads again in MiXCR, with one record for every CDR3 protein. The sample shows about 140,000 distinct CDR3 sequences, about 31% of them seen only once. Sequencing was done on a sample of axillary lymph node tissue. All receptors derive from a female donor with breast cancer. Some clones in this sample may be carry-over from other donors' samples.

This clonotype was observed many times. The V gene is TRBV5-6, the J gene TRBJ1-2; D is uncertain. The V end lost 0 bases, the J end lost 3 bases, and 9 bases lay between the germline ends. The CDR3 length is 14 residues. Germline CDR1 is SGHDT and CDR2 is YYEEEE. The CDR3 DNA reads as TGTGCCAGCAGCTTGGCTCCTAACCACTATGGCTACACCTTC. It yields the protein CASSLAPNHYGYTF.

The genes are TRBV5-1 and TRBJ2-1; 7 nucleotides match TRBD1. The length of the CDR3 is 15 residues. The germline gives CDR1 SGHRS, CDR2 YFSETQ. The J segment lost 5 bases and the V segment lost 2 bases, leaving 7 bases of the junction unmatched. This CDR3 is CASSLSCGQDNEQFF. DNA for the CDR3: TGCGCCAGCAGCTTAAGCTGCGGACAGGACAATGAGCAGTTCTTC.

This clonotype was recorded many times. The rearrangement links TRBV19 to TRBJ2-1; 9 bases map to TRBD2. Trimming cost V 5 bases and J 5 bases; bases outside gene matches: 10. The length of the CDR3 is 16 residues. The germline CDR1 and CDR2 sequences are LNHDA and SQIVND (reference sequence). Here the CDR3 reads CASSPRGSGGDNEQFF. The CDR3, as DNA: TGTGCCAGTAGTCCTCGGGGTAGCGGGGGTGACAATGAGCAGTTCTTC.

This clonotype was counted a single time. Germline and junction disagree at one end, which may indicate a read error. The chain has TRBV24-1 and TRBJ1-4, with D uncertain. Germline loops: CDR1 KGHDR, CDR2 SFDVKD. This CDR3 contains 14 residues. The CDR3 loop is CAISSATSNGKLFF. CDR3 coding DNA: TGTGCCATCAGTTCGGCCACATCTAATGGAAAACTGTTTTTT.

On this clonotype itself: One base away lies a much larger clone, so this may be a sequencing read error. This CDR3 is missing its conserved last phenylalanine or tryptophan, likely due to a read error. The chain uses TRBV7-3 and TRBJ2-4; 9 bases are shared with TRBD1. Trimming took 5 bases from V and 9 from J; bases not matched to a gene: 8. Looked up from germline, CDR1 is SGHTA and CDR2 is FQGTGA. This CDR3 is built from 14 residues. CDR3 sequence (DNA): TGTGCCAGCAGCCAGGACAGGGGTGGAGGCATTCAGTACCTC. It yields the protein CASSQDRGGGIQYL.

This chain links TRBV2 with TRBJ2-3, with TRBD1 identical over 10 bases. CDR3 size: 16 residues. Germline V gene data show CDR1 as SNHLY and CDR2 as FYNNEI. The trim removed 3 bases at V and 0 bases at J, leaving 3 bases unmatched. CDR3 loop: CASSDRTGGSTDTQYF. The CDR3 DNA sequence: TGTGCCAGCAGTGACCGGACAGGGGGGAGCACAGATACGCAGTATTTT.

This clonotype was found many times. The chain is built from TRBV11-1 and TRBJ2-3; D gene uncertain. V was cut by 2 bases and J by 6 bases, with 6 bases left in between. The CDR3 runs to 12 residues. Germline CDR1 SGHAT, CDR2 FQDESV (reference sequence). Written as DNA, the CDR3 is TGTGCCAGCAGCTTACCCTTCGATACGCAGTATTTT. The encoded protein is CASSLPFDTQYF.